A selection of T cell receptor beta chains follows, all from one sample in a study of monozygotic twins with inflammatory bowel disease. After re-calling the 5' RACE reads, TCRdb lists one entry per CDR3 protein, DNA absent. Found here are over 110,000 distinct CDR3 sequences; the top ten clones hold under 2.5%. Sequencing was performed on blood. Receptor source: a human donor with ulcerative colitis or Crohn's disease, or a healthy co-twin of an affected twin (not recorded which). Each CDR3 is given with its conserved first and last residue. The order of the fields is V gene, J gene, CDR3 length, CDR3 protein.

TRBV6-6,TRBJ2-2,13,CASRGQGTGELFF
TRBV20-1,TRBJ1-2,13,CSARQGASYGYTF
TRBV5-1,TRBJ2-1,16,CASSLEGQVSYNEQFF
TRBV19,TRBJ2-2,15,CASSIGQLNTGELFF
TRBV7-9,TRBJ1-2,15,CASSSDRTRIYGYTF
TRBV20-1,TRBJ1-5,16,CSARDLLGASNQPQHF
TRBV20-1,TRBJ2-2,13,CSAPRPFTGELFF
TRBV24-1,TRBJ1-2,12,CATSESAVGYTF
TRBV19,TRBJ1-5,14,CASSIRSGNQPQHF
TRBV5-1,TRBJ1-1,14,CASSPRRLNTEAFF
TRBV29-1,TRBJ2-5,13,CSVEAPGVETQYF
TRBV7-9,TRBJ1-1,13,CASTLGGRTEAFF
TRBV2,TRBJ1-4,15,CASSPQGSTNEKLFF
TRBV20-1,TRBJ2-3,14,CSAKAGGYTDTQYF
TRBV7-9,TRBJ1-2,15,CASSLAQPGGYGYTF
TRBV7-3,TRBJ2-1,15,CASSRAGTDYNEQFF
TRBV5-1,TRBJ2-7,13,CASRGQGTAEQYF
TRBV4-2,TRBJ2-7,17,CASSQPGTSGGTYEQYF
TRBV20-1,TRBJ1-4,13,CSAEDRVTEKLFF
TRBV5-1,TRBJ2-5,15,CASSLQRQLQETQYF
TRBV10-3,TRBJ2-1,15,CAIGQVLSSYNEQFF
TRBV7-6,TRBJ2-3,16,CASSLREDRGTDTQYF
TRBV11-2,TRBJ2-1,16,CASSPTRTSPHNEQFF
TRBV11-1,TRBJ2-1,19,CASSLSGTGLLVSYNEQFF
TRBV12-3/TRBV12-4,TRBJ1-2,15,CASSLTSGTGGGYTF
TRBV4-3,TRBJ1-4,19,CASSQDTGPGTGPNEKLFF
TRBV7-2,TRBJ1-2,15,CASSVAGQGINRYTF
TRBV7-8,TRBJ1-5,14,CASSPGQPHQPQHF
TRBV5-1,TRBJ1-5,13,CASRGEGNQPQHF
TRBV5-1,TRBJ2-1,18,CASSLPWVAGVTGSEQFF
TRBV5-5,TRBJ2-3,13,CASSSGWEDTQYF
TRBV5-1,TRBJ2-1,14,CASSGGISNNEQFF
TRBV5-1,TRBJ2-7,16,CASSPGTRKSSYEQYF
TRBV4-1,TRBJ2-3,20,CASSQGFAQGLLFSADTQYF
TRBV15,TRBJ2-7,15,CATSVTRGGVYEQYF
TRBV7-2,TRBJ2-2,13,CASQAGVTGELFF
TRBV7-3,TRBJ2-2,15,CASSFGLLNTGELFF
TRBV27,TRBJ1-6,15,CASSLGQTTNSPLHF
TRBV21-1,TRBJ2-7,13,CASSRGQGYEQYF
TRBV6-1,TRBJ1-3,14,CASSTTGIRNTIYF
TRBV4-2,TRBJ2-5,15,CASSKTQGAQETQYF
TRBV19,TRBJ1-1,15,CASSFYRGSDTEAFF
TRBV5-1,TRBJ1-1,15,CASSTSGTGSTEAFF
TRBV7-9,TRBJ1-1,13,CASSPAGEGKAFF
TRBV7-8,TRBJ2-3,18,CASSLDLPSAGAGDTQYF
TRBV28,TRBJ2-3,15,CASSSSGVVTDTQYF
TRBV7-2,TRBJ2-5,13,CASSVTHIETQYF
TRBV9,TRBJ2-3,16,CASSNTGTGSTDTQYF